This TCR beta chain was identified in a study of shared T cell receptors in the human thymus. Repertoires were generated with immunoSEQ multiplex PCR, while TCRdb's copy carries only in-frame clones and drops some. The profile shows over 450,000 clones, 75% to 80% of them singletons. These data also formed part of another study, on human thymus T cells. This second report adds: Related research examined unrelated individuals and reported that their thymic repertoires overlapped highly.

The origin of this receptor is a boy under two years old with a congenital heart defect. Specimen: thymocytes.

The chain's CDR3 is CASSLRGHPYNEQFF. In DNA, the CDR3 is TGCGCCAGCAGCTTGAGGGGACACCCCTACAATGAGCAGTTCTTC. V is TRBV5-1 and J is TRBJ2-1; D might be TRBD1 (6 bases). Germline V gives CDR1 SGHRS, CDR2 YFSETQ. CDR3 length: 15 amino acids. The V end lost 1 base, the J end lost 2 bases, and 10 bases lay between the germline ends. The full variable domain, with the rest looked up from reference TRBV5-1 and TRBJ2-1, is KAGVTQTPRYLIKTRGQQVTLSCSPISGHRSVSWYQQTPGQGLQFLFEYFSETQRNKGNFPGRFSGRQFSNSRSEMNVSTLELGDSALYLCASSLRGHPYNEQFFGPGTRLTVL.